The next 31 T cell receptor beta chains were all read from a single sample in a study of T cells in Graves' hyperthyroidism and ophthalmopathy. Amplification yielded TCR beta CDR3 regions, with RNA transcripts as the source. The HTBI primer set drove a first-round RT-PCR of the TCR CDR3. A single record per CDR3 protein comes from TCRdb applying MiXCR to the multiplex PCR reads. The data contain 500,000 to 750,000 distinct CDR3 sequences, approximately 15% of them seen just once; the ten biggest clones take up more than 6%. Sequencing was carried out using blood. These receptors were taken from a woman aged 18-29 years with Graves' ophthalmopathy.

This clonotype was observed many times. The rearrangement joins TRBV18 to TRBJ2-7; D is ambiguous. Trimming left V 3 bases short and J 5 bases short, with 11 bases between. This CDR3 comprises 13 residues. CDR1 and CDR2 from the germline V gene are KGHSH and LQKENI. The CDR3 spells CASSPPLIHEQYF. For the CDR3, the DNA is TGTGCCAGCTCACCTCCCCTTATCCACGAGCAGTACTTC.

This clonotype was found many times. The V and J genes are TRBV20-1 and TRBJ1-1; possible D gene TRBD1, 6 bases. This CDR3 is 15 amino acids long. Trimming took 5 bases from V and 4 from J, leaving 20 bases between them. CDR1 is DFQATT, CDR2 SNEGSKA, per germline (reference sequence). The CDR3 DNA reads as TGCAGTGCTTTAAGTTTACAGGGCTGGGGCACTGAAGCTTTCTTT. Protein: CSALSLQGWGTEAFF.

This clonotype was picked up many times. The chain has TRBV6-1 and TRBJ1-3; 7 bases are shared with TRBD1. Unmatched junction bases numbered 5, after V lost 7 bases and J lost 2 bases. CDR1 is MNHNS and CDR2 is SASEGT in the germline V gene. The CDR3 is 14 amino acids. The CDR3 sequence: CASNSGGAGNTIYF. The CDR3 coding sequence is TGTGCCAGCAATTCAGGGGGAGCTGGAAACACCATATATTTT.

This clonotype was detected many times. The chain uses TRBV20-1 and TRBJ2-1; 12 nucleotides align to TRBD2. This CDR3 contains 15 residues. The V and J ends lost 1 base and 7 bases, in that order; junction bases with no gene match: 5. Germline assignment: CDR1 DFQATT and CDR2 SNEGSKA (reference sequence). For the CDR3, the DNA is TGCAGTGCTAGAGGACTAGCGGGAGTGAGGAATGAGCAGTTCTTC. Protein product: CSARGLAGVRNEQFF.

This clonotype has only a few counts. The rearrangement links TRBV3-1 to TRBJ2-1, with TRBD2 matching over 8 bases. Germline CDR1 reads LGHDT; CDR2 reads YNNKEL (reference sequence). The CDR3 extends over 13 amino acids. V shed 4 bases, J shed 9 bases, and the junction held 5 bases outside the gene matches. The CDR3 protein is CASSPGAGGEQFF. DNA for the CDR3: TGTGCCAGCAGCCCCGGGGCGGGGGGTGAGCAGTTCTTC.

The sample holds a few counts of this clonotype. The chain is built from TRBV12-3 or TRBV12-4 and TRBJ2-7; TRBD1 or TRBD2 may be the D gene (8 bases each). V lost 7 bases to trimming and J lost 3 bases, with 19 bases between them. The CDR3 extends over 15 amino acids. The CDR3 nucleotides are TGTGCCAGCACCCCAGGGGGCGGGAGGATCTACGAGCAGTACTTC. This translates into CASTPGGGRIYEQYF.

This clonotype appeared many times. V and J are TRBV10-3 and TRBJ2-5; 8 bases are shared with TRBD1. Losses at the gene ends were 4 bases for V and 4 bases for J; bases not matched to a gene: 5. The V gene's germline CDR1 is ENHRY and CDR2 SYGVKD. The CDR3 is made up of 14 amino acids. The chain's CDR3 is CAISVQGAGETQYF. CDR3 nucleotide sequence: TGTGCCATCAGTGTTCAGGGGGCAGGAGAGACCCAGTACTTC.

This clonotype was counted ten times or more. The chain uses TRBV20-1 and TRBJ2-7; 7 nucleotides match TRBD2. CDR1 and CDR2 from the germline V gene are DFQATT and SNEGSKA (reference sequence). This CDR3 spans 16 amino acids. The V segment lost 0 bases and the J segment 0 bases; nucleotides outside the gene matches: 8. CDR3 sequence reads: CSARDFRLADSYEQYF. CDR3 in DNA: TGCAGTGCTAGAGACTTCAGGCTAGCGGACTCCTACGAGCAGTACTTC.

This clonotype has more than one count but fewer than ten. The chain couples TRBV28 to TRBJ1-2; perhaps TRBD1 as D (5 bases). Germline V lookup: CDR1 MDHEN, CDR2 SYDVKM. V was clipped by 7 bases and J by 1 base, with 13 bases between them. This CDR3 spans 14 amino acids. The CDR3 here is CASKISGGNYGYTF. The CDR3 bases are TGTGCCAGCAAGATCTCGGGGGGTAACTATGGCTACACCTTC.

This clonotype was recorded many times. The rearrangement uses TRBV11-2 and TRBJ2-1; 11 nucleotides agree with TRBD2. V shed 3 bases, J shed 8 bases, and the junction held 6 bases outside the gene matches. CDR1 and CDR2 from the germline V gene are SGHAT and FQNNGV. The CDR3 is 15 amino acids. CDR3 nucleotides: TGTGCCAGCAGCTTTACTAGCGGGAGAATCTATGAGCAGTTCTTC. As protein: CASSFTSGRIYEQFF.

The chain joins TRBV29-1 to TRBJ2-1, with D perhaps matching TRBD1 (5 bases). Germline CDR1 and CDR2: SQVTM and ANQGSEA. Trimming removed 2 bases from V and 5 bases from J, with 10 bases in between. There are 13 residues in the CDR3. CDR3 sequence (DNA): TGCAGCGTTGAAAGGTCAGGGAACAATGAGCAGTTCTTC. This translates into CSVERSGNNEQFF.

Worth noting for this clonotype: A much larger clone is a single base away; this may be a read error. This chain joins TRBV7-9 and TRBJ2-1, with 9 bases fitting TRBD2. This CDR3 has 16 amino acids. V trimming: 8 bases; J trimming: 12 bases; junction bases outside the gene matches: 20. CDR1 is SEHNR, CDR2 FQNEAQ, per germline (reference sequence). The CDR3 loop reads CASVPPGGRARDGQFF. In nucleotides, the CDR3 is TGTGCCAGCGTCCCCCCCGGCGGGAGGGCCAGGGATGGGCAGTTCTTC.

This chain links TRBV29-1 with TRBJ1-5; D is undetermined. Germline V gene lookup returns CDR1 SQVTM and CDR2 ANQGSEA. CDR3 length: 12 residues. The V end lost 7 bases, the J end lost 0 bases, and 7 bases lay between the germline ends. The CDR3 here is CSAQYSNQPQHF. CDR3 DNA sequence: TGCAGCGCTCAGTATAGCAATCAGCCCCAGCATTTT.

There are many counts of this clonotype. The J gene is TRBJ2-1, the V gene TRBV28, with D possibly being TRBD2 (6 bases). V lost 4 bases and J lost 0, with 13 bases in between. CDR1 is MDHEN and CDR2 is SYDVKM in the germline V gene. This CDR3 has 16 residues. The chain's CDR3 is CASSSAAGSSYNEQFF. The CDR3 DNA follows: TGTGCCAGCAGTTCGGCGGCGGGAAGCTCCTACAATGAGCAGTTCTTC.

In this sample, this clonotype turned up many times. This chain links TRBV11-3 with TRBJ2-3; the D gene is possibly TRBD1 (5 bases). CDR1 is SGHNT and CDR2 is YENEEA in the germline V gene. The CDR3 runs to 14 residues. Trimming left V 0 bases short and J 6 bases short, with 10 bases between. The CDR3 sequence is CASSLDRAGDTQYF. CDR3 DNA: TGTGCCAGCAGCTTAGATCGGGCAGGGGATACGCAGTATTTT. The full variable domain, completed using reference TRBV11-3 and TRBJ2-3, is EAGVVQSPRYKIIEKKQPVAFWCNPISGHNTLYWYLQNLGQGPELLIRYENEEAVDDSQLPKDRFSAERLKGVDSTLKIQPAELGDSAVYLCASSLDRAGDTQYFGPGTRLTVL.

This clonotype was observed at least ten times. The chain links TRBV6-1 to TRBJ2-3; possibly TRBD2 for D (6 bases). This CDR3 spans 13 amino acids. CDR1 is MNHNS, CDR2 SASEGT, per germline. Trimming pared 5 bases from V and 5 bases from J, leaving 11 bases between. The CDR3: CASSRISGDTQYF. CDR3 bases: TGTGCCAGCAGTCGTATTAGCGGAGATACGCAGTATTTT.

This clonotype occurred many times. This rearrangement joins TRBV12-3 or TRBV12-4 to TRBJ2-1; 7 nucleotides align to TRBD1. The J segment lost 6 bases and the V segment lost 6 bases, leaving 11 bases of the junction unmatched. The CDR3 covers 15 residues. The CDR3 is CASSPRGSPINEQFF. The CDR3 nucleotides are TGTGCCAGCAGCCCCAGGGGGTCTCCTATCAATGAGCAGTTCTTC.

At least ten counts were recorded for this clonotype. The chain links TRBV27 to TRBJ2-7; the D is unclear. The germline CDR1 and CDR2 sequences are MNHEY and SMNVEV (reference sequence). The CDR3 is 13 residues long. Trimming pared 2 bases from V and 2 bases from J, leaving 7 bases between. The CDR3 loop reads CASSLPYAYEQYF. The CDR3 nucleotides are TGTGCCAGCAGTTTACCCTACGCCTACGAGCAGTACTTC.

This clonotype was detected only a few times. The V and J genes are TRBV11-2 and TRBJ1-1; TRBD1 matches at 7 bases. The germline V gene has CDR1 SGHAT and CDR2 FQNNGV. J gave up 3 bases and V 1 base, and 5 bases lay outside the gene matches. This CDR3 region has 15 residues. This chain's CDR3 is CASSLGQGRHTEAFF. The CDR3 DNA reads TGTGCCAGCAGCTTAGGACAGGGAAGACACACTGAAGCTTTCTTT.

Many counts were recorded for this clonotype. The chain has TRBV6-1 and TRBJ1-1; D gene unclear. Germline assignment: CDR1 MNHNS and CDR2 SASEGT. The V end was cut by 7 bases, the J end by 1 base, with 4 bases between. The CDR3 loop spans 11 amino acids. The CDR3, as DNA: TGTGCCAGCAATACGAACACTGAAGCTTTCTTT. It translates to CASNTNTEAFF.

This sequence joins TRBV28 and TRBJ2-6; the D gene could be TRBD1 or TRBD2 (7 bases each). CDR1 and CDR2 from the germline V gene are MDHEN and SYDVKM. Between the trimmed V and J ends, which lost 6 bases and 4 bases, there was a span of 13 bases. This CDR3 has 15 amino acids. CDR3 nucleotides: TGTGCCAGCAGGGGGGGGACAGCCGGGGCCAACGTCCTGACTTTC. Protein product: CASRGGTAGANVLTF.

Concerning this clonotype: This CDR3 is missing its conserved last phenylalanine or tryptophan, likely due to a read error. The J gene is TRBJ2-7, the V gene TRBV20-1; TRBD2 might be the D (6 bases). CDR3 size: 12 residues. Per the germline V gene, CDR1 is DFQATT and CDR2 is SNEGSKA (reference sequence). The ends were cut back, 5 bases at V and 6 bases at J, with 14 bases in the middle. The CDR3 coding sequence is TGCAGTGCTCGTAGACTAGTGGGCGAGCAGTACCTC. Residues: CSARRLVGEQYL.

This clonotype was picked up a small number of times. This chain links TRBV7-3 with TRBJ2-7; TRBD1 aligns across 8 bases. Trimming took 5 bases from V and 4 from J; bases not matched to a gene: 13. Germline V CDR1 and CDR2: SGHTA, FQGTGA. This CDR3 region has 16 residues. CDR3 nucleotide sequence: TGTGCCAGCAGCCTACCCGGACAGGGACGTCCTTACGAGCAGTACTTC. Translation: CASSLPGQGRPYEQYF.

This clonotype was picked up many times. This rearrangement joins TRBV19 to TRBJ1-5, with D unresolved. Germline V CDR1 and CDR2: LNHDA, SQIVND (reference sequence). Trimming stripped 7 bases from V and 0 bases from J, with 7 bases between. The CDR3 covers 13 residues. CDR3 coding DNA: TGTGCCAGTAAATTGGGTAGCAATCAGCCCCAGCATTTT. Translating it yields CASKLGSNQPQHF.

This chain uses TRBV6-2 or TRBV6-3 with TRBJ2-7; D perhaps matches TRBD2 (6 bases). The CDR3 extends over 13 amino acids. In germline, CDR1 is MNHEY, CDR2 SVGEGT. V was pared by 6 bases and J by 4 bases, with 13 bases between. The CDR3 loop is CASRRGTFYEQYF. The CDR3 bases are TGTGCCAGCAGACGCGGGACGTTTTACGAGCAGTACTTC.

The gene calls are TRBV27 and TRBJ1-6; possible D gene TRBD1, 6 bases. V was clipped by 2 bases and J by 2 bases, with 10 bases between them. Germline V CDR1 and CDR2: MNHEY, SMNVEV (reference sequence). The CDR3 loop spans 16 amino acids. Here the CDR3 reads CASSLTGGPYNSPLHF. CDR3 DNA sequence: TGTGCCAGCAGTTTAACTGGGGGCCCCTATAATTCACCCCTCCACTTT.

In this sample, this clonotype turned up many times. The rearrangement links TRBV3-1 to TRBJ1-2; 8 bases are a match to TRBD1. Germline values: CDR1 LGHDT, CDR2 YNNKEL (reference sequence). With V trimmed by 4 bases and J by 8 bases, 9 bases remained unmatched. This CDR3 has 14 residues. The CDR3, as DNA: TGTGCCAGCAGCCCCCGGGACAGGAGCGACGGCTACACCTTC. Protein sequence: CASSPRDRSDGYTF. The whole variable domain, filled in from reference TRBV3-1 and TRBJ1-2, reads DTAVSQTPKYLVTQMGNDKSIKCEQNLGHDTMYWYKQDSKKFLKIMFSYNNKELIINETVPNRFSPKSPDKAHLNLHINSLELGDSAVYFCASSPRDRSDGYTFGSGTRLTVV.

This clonotype was detected many times. V is TRBV7-6 and J is TRBJ2-3; D may be TRBD2 (6 bases). This CDR3 region has 17 residues. Germline V gene sequence: CDR1 SGHVS, CDR2 FNYEAQ. V shed 4 bases and J shed 0 bases, with 17 bases lying between them. CDR3 DNA: TGTGCCAGCAGCTCAATATGGGGAGGACCTAGCACAGATACGCAGTATTTT. Its translation is CASSSIWGGPSTDTQYF.

This clonotype showed up just once. The chain uses TRBV7-2 and TRBJ2-1, with 11 positions matching TRBD1. V lost 10 bases, J lost 5 bases, and 10 bases stayed unmatched. The germline CDR1 and CDR2 sequences are SGHTA and FQGNSA. The CDR3 is 15 amino acids. This CDR3 reads CATNTDRGQDNEQFF. DNA of the CDR3: TGTGCCACCAACACGGACAGGGGGCAGGACAATGAGCAGTTCTTC.

The sample holds many counts of this clonotype. The chain links TRBV13 to TRBJ2-1; the D is unclear. The germline V and J ends were trimmed by 5 bases and 4 bases, with 15 bases remaining between them. The CDR3 totals 15 residues. Per the germline V gene, CDR1 is PRHDT and CDR2 is FYEKMQ (reference sequence). CDR3 DNA sequence: TGTGCCAGCAGCCCTTCCAGGCTAGGTTACAATGAGCAGTTCTTC. Protein product: CASSPSRLGYNEQFF.

The rearrangement uses TRBV27 and TRBJ1-2; D uncertain. Trimming pared 0 bases from V and 1 base from J, leaving 12 bases between. The germline V gene encodes CDR1 MNHEY and CDR2 SMNVEV (reference sequence). The CDR3 contains 16 residues. The DNA of the CDR3 is TGTGCCAGCAGTTTATCCCAGGTCTACGATAACTATGGCTACACCTTC. It specifies CASSLSQVYDNYGYTF.